Listed below are T cell receptor beta chains from one sample, sequenced in a study of cytomegalovirus exposure and HLA in healthy donors. Assay used: immunoSEQ multiplex PCR; TCRdb lists only in-frame clones, some missing. The sample's table shows some 180,000 clones. The sequencing input was PBMCs. These receptors were collected from a man under 40 in good health and CMV-seronegative. CDR3s include the opening cysteine and the closing phenylalanine or tryptophan. D genes are given only for firm matches.

j_call v_call d_call cdr3_nt cdr3_aa
TRBJ2-5 TRBV6-5 - TGTGCCAGCAGTTACTCTTGGGCTCCCCTCCAAGAGACCCAGTACTTC CASSYSWAPLQETQYF
TRBJ1-5 TRBV10-1 TRBD1 TGCGCCAGCACGTGGGGACAGGAGGGCAATCAGCCCCAGCATTTT CASTWGQEGNQPQHF
TRBJ2-5 TRBV7-7 TRBD2 TGTGCCAGCAGCTTAGGACTAGCGGGGAGCCAAGAGACCCAGTACTTC CASSLGLAGSQETQYF
TRBJ1-1 TRBV5-5 - TGTGCCAGCAGCCTCCGGGCGGGGGGGTGGGTCACTGAAGCTTTCTTT CASSLRAGGWVTEAFF
TRBJ1-2 TRBV19 - TGTGCCAGTAGACTATTTGTGGGGGGTGGCTATGGCTACACCTTC CASRLFVGGGYGYTF
TRBJ1-1 TRBV14 - TGTGCCAGCAGCCAAGCGCGCATGAACACTGAAGCTTTCTTT CASSQARMNTEAFF
TRBJ1-6 TRBV7-2 - TGTGCCAGCAGCATCAGACCACAGGGAGTGTATTCACCCCTCCACTTT CASSIRPQGVYSPLHF
TRBJ1-2 TRBV5-1 TRBD1 TGCGCCAGCAGCGGAGGGACAGGGCAATTAAATGGCTACACCTTC CASSGGTGQLNGYTF
TRBJ2-2 TRBV19 TRBD1 TGTGCCAGTAGGACAGGGTGGGGGACCGGGGAGCTGTTTTTT CASRTGWGTGELFF
TRBJ1-2 TRBV7-8 - TGTGCCAGCAGCTTAGGTACAGGCCCGAGTTATGGCTACACCTTC CASSLGTGPSYGYTF
TRBJ1-2 TRBV7-2 - TGTGCCAGCAGCGCCGACGGGGACTATGGCTACACCTTC CASSADGDYGYTF
TRBJ2-1 TRBV30 - TGTGCCTGGGACCGGGGAAGCTCCTACAATGAGCAGTTCTTC CAWDRGSSYNEQFF
TRBJ1-2 TRBV14 - TGTGCCAGCAGCCTACGGACAGACTCAAGCTACACCTTC CASSLRTDSSYTF
TRBJ2-7 TRBV2 TRBD2 TGTGCCAGCAGTGAACAGCGGGAGAACGAGCAGTACTTC CASSEQRENEQYF